These 11 T cell receptor beta chains originate from one sample sequenced in a study of shared clonotypes between healthy human individuals. TCRdb's table, derived via immunoSEQ multiplex PCR, lists solely in-frame clones and lacks some. The profile shows millions of clones, more than 80% of them singletons. Sequenced input: naive CD4+ T cells sorted from blood. As for subset: CD45RA+ positively selected. Receptor source: a man in his late teens or twenties in good health.

The chain has TRBV18 and TRBJ2-7; 10 bases align to TRBD1. Unmatched junction bases numbered 17, after V lost 3 bases and J lost 0 bases. Germline V gene sequence: CDR1 KGHSH, CDR2 LQKENI. This CDR3 contains 20 residues. Written as DNA, the CDR3 is TGTGCCAGCTCACCCTTAGGAGGGACAGGGGACCATTCCGGCTCCTACGAGCAGTACTTC. It codes for CASSPLGGTGDHSGSYEQYF.

CDR3 sequence (DNA): TGTGCCAGTAGTAAAACAGATACGCAGTATTTT. This gives the protein CASSKTDTQYF. The V and J genes are TRBV19 and TRBJ2-3; D not resolved. Between the trimmed V and J ends, which lost 4 bases and 3 bases, there was a span of 2 bases. The CDR3 is made up of 11 amino acids. Germline CDR1 is LNHDA and CDR2 is SQIVND (reference sequence).

CDR3 amino acids: CASRINREVGELFF. The CDR3 coding sequence is TGTGCCAGCAGAATAAACAGGGAGGTGGGGGAGCTGTTTTTT. The chain couples TRBV6-1 to TRBJ2-2; the D gene could be TRBD1 or TRBD2 (6 bases each). V dropped 6 bases and J dropped 8 bases, with 16 bases sitting between them. The germline CDR1 and CDR2 sequences are MNHNS and SASEGT. CDR3 length: 14 residues.

The chain joins TRBV19 to TRBJ2-5; no firm D call. Trimming took off 4 bases at V and 2 bases at J, with 11 bases between the two ends. Per the germline V gene, CDR1 is LNHDA and CDR2 is SQIVND (reference sequence). This CDR3 comprises 14 residues. CDR3 in amino acids: CASSKDEAQETQYF. For the CDR3, the DNA is TGTGCCAGTAGTAAGGACGAAGCACAAGAGACCCAGTACTTC. The whole variable domain, filled in from reference TRBV19 and TRBJ2-5, reads DGGITQSPKYLFRKEGQNVTLSCEQNLNHDAMYWYRQDPGQGLRLIYYSQIVNDFQKGDIAEGYSVSREKKESFPLTVTSAQKNPTAFYLCASSKDEAQETQYFGPGTRLLVL.

The chain recombines TRBV18 with TRBJ2-1; a possible D gene is TRBD1 (6 bases). The V and J ends lost 5 bases and 2 bases respectively, with 16 bases between them. CDR3 length equals 16 residues. Germline CDR1 KGHSH, CDR2 LQKENI. The CDR3 sequence is CASSKTGRGTYNEQFF. CDR3 nucleotides: TGTGCCAGCTCAAAGACAGGACGGGGCACCTACAATGAGCAGTTCTTC.

This chain uses TRBV9 with TRBJ1-5; D not certain. From germline, CDR1 is SGDLS and CDR2 YYNGEE. The V end lost 0 bases, the J end lost 6 bases, and 13 bases lay between the germline ends. The length of the CDR3 is 15 residues. The CDR3, as DNA: TGTGCCAGCAGCGTAGGTACCGGTGGGGTTCAGCCCCAGCATTTT. Its protein is CASSVGTGGVQPQHF.

The CDR3 coding sequence is TGTGCCTGGAATACCCAGGGGACAGGAAACACCATATATTTT. It specifies CAWNTQGTGNTIYF. This rearrangement joins TRBV30 to TRBJ1-3; TRBD1 might be the D (6 bases). The CDR3 covers 14 residues. Germline lookup yields CDR1 GTSNPN and CDR2 SVGIG (reference sequence). The V and J ends lost 4 bases and 4 bases respectively, with 14 bases between them. Drawing the rest from reference TRBV30 and TRBJ1-3, the complete variable domain is SQTIHQWPATLVQPVGSPLSLECTVEGTSNPNLYWYRQAAGRGLQLLFYSVGIGQISSEVPQNLSASRPQDRQFILSSKKLLLSDSGFYLCAWNTQGTGNTIYFGEGSWLTVV.

This chain uses TRBV19 with TRBJ1-6; the match to TRBD1 covers 9 bases. CDR1 LNHDA and CDR2 SQIVND come from the germline V gene (reference sequence). V was clipped by 4 bases and J by 9 bases; unmatched bases: 4. The CDR3 is 14 amino acids. In DNA, the CDR3 is TGTGCCAGTAGTAGCGGACAGGGGTTTTCACCCCTCCACTTT. This translates into CASSSGQGFSPLHF.

In this sample, this clone turned up a few times. The identical CDR3 is also encoded by other nucleotide sequences in the sample. J is TRBJ1-5 and V is TRBV11-2; D gene uncertain. The V gene's germline CDR1 is SGHAT and CDR2 FQNNGV. The CDR3 length is 13 residues. Trimming pared 0 bases from V and 1 base from J, leaving 1 base between. The CDR3: CASSLDSNQPQHF. As DNA, the CDR3 is TGTGCCAGCAGCTTAGACAGCAATCAGCCCCAGCATTTT.

The chain uses TRBV29-1 and TRBJ2-3, with D possibly TRBD1 on 6 matching bases. Germline V gene sequence: CDR1 SQVTM, CDR2 ANQGSEA. The CDR3 contains 11 residues. The V end was cut by 7 bases, the J end by 7 bases, with 12 bases between. CDR3: CSGRQDNTQYF. The CDR3 nucleotides read TGCAGCGGGAGACAGGACAATACGCAGTATTTT.

The genes are TRBV2 and TRBJ1-3, with TRBD1 matching 8 bases. The CDR3 has 16 residues. Germline values: CDR1 SNHLY, CDR2 FYNNEI. The trim removed 4 bases at V and 0 bases at J, leaving 5 bases unmatched. The CDR3 sequence: CASSAQGEFSGNTIYF. The CDR3 nucleotides read TGTGCCAGCAGTGCACAGGGGGAGTTCTCTGGAAACACCATATATTTT.